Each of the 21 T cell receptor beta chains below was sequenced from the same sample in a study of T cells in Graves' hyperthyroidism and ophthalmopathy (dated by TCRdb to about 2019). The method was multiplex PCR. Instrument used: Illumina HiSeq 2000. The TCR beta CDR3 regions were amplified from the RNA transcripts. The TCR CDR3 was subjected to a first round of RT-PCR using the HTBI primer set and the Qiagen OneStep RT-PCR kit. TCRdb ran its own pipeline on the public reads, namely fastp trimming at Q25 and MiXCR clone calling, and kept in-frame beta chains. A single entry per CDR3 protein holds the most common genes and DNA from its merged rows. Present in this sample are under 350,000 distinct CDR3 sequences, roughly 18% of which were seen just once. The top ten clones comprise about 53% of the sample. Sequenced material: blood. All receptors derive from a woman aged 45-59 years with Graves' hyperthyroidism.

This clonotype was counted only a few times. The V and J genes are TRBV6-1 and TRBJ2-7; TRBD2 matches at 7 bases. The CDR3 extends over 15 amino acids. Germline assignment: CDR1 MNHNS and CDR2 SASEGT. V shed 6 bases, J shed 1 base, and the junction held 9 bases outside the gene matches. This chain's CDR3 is CASRSLAGHSYEQYF. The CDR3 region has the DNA TGTGCCAGCAGAAGCTTAGCGGGCCATTCCTACGAGCAGTACTTC.

CDR3 nucleotides: TGTGCCAGCAGCGCCGGCCCCGACAGGGCGGACATTTACGAGCAGTACTTC. It encodes CASSAGPDRADIYEQYF. The chain carries TRBV9 and TRBJ2-7, with 7 bases lining up with TRBD1. V was clipped by 3 bases and J by 4 bases; unmatched bases: 16. The CDR3 sequence is 17 residues long. Germline lookup yields CDR1 SGDLS and CDR2 YYNGEE.

This chain's CDR3 is CASKPRRDSYNEQYF. CDR3 bases: TGTGCCAGCAAGCCCCGGCGGGATTCCTACAATGAGCAGTACTTC. V gene TRBV4-2 combines with J gene TRBJ2-1; a weak D match, TRBD2 (6 bases). The J call may be mistaken, given a closer DNA end match to TRBJ2-7. CDR1 is LGHNA and CDR2 is YNFKEQ in the germline V gene. CDR3 length: 15 amino acids.

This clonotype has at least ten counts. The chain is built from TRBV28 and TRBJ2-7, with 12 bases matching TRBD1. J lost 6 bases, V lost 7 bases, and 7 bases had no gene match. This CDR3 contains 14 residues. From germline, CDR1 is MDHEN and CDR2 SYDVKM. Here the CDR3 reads CASTGDRGRREQYF. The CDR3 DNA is TGTGCCAGCACAGGGGACAGGGGGCGACGCGAGCAGTACTTC.

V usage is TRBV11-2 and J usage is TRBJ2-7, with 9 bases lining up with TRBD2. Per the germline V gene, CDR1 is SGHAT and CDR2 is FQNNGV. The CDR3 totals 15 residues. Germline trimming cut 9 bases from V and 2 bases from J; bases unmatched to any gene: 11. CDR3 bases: TGTGCCAGTAGTATAAGTAGCGGGAGCGCCTACGAGCAGTACTTC. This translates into CASSISSGSAYEQYF.

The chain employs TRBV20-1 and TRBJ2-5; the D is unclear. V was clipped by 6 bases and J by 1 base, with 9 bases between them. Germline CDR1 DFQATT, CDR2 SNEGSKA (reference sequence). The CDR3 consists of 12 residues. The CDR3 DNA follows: TGCAGTGCCACTGGAGCCCAAGAGACCCAGTACTTC. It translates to CSATGAQETQYF.

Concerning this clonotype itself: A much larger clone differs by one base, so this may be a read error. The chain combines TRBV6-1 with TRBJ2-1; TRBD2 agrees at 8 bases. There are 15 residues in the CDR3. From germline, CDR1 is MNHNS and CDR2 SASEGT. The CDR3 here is CAISGGSGSYNEQSF. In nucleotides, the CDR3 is TGTGCCATCAGCGGGGGAAGCGGCTCCTACAATGAGCAGTCCTTC.

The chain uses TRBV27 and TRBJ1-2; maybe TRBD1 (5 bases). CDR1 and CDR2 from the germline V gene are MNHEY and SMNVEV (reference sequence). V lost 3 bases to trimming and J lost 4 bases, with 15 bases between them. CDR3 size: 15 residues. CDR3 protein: CASSFGGGNSYGYTF. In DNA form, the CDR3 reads TGTGCCAGCAGTTTCGGCGGGGGTAACTCCTATGGCTACACCTTC.

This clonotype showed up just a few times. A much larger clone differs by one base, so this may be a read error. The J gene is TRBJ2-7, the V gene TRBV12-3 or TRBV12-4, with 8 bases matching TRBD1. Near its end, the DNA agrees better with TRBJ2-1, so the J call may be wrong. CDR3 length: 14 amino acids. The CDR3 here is CASSPGQATYEQFF. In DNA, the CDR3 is TGTGCCAGCAGTCCGGGACAGGCTACCTACGAGCAGTTCTTC.

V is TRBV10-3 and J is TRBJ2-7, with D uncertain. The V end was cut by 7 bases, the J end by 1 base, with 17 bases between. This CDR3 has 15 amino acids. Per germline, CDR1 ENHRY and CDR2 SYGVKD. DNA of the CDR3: TGTGCCATCAATGTATTTAGTGGGTCGTCCTACGAGCAGTACTTC. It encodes CAINVFSGSSYEQYF.

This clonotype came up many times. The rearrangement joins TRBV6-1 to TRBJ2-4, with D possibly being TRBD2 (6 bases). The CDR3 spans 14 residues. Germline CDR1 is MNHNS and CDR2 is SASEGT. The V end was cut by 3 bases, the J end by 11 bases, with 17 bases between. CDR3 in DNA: TGTGCCAGCAGTGAGGGGGGACTGTCGTGGGTTCAGTACTTC. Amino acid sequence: CASSEGGLSWVQYF.

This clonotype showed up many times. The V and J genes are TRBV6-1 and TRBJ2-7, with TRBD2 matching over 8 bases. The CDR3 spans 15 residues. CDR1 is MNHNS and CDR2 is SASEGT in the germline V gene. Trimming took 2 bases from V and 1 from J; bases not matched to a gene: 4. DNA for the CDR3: TGTGCCAGCAGTGAAATGGCGGGGGGATCCTACGAGCAGTACGTC. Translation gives CASSEMAGGSYEQYV.

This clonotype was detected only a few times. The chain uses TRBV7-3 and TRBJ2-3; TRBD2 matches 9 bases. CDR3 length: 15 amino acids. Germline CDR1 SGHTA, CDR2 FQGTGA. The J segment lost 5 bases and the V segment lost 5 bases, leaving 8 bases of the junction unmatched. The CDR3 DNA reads TGTGCCAGCAGCCCACTGCTAGCGGGGAGAGATACGCAGTATTTT. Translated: CASSPLLAGRDTQYF.

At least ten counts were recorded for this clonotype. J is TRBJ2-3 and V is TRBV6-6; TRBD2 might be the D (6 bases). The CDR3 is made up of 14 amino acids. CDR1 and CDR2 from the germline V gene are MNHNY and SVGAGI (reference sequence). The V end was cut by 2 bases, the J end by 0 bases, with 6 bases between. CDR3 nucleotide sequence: TGTGCCAGCAGTTACGGGGGGAGCACAGATACGCAGTATTTT. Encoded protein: CASSYGGSTDTQYF.

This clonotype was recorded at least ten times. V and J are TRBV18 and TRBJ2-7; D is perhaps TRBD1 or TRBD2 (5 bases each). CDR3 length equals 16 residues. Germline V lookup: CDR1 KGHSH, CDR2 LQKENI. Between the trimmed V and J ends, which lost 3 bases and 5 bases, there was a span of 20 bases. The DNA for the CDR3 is TGTGCCAGCTCACCGCAGAGTGGGACCTATGGCCACGAGCAGTACGTC. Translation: CASSPQSGTYGHEQYV.

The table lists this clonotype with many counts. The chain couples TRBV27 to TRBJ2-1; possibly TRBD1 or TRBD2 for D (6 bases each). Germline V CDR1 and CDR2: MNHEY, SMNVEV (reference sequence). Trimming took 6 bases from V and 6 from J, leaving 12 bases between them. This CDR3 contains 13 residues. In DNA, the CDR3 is TGTGCCAGCAGGACGGGGGCGATCAATGAGCAGTTCTTC. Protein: CASRTGAINEQFF.

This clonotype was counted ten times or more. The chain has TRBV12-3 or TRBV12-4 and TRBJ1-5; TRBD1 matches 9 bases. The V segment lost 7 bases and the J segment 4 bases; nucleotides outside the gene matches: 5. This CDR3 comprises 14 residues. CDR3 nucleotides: TGTGCCAGCATGCCGGGACAGGGTAATCAGCCCCAGCATTTT. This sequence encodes CASMPGQGNQPQHF.

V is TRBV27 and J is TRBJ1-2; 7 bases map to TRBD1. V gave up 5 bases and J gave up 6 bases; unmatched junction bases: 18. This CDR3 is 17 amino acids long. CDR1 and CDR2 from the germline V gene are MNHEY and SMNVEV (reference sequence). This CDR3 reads CASSPSFGTDYEDGYTF. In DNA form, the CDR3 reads TGTGCCAGCAGTCCAAGTTTCGGGACAGACTACGAGGATGGCTACACCTTC.

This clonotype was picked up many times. The CDR3: CASSVGSEQYF. For the CDR3, the DNA is TGTGCCAGCAGTGTGGGATCCGAGCAGTACTTC. V usage is TRBV2 and J usage is TRBJ2-7; D is undetermined. The CDR3 covers 11 residues. Germline CDR1 SNHLY, CDR2 FYNNEI. Trimming left V 4 bases short and J 6 bases short, with 7 bases between.

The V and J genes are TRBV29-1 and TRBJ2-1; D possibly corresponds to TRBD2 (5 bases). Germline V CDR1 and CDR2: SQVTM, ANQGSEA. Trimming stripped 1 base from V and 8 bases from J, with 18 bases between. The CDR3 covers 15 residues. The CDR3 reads CSVEGSPGGLDEQFF. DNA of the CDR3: TGCAGCGTTGAAGGGTCCCCCGGAGGATTGGATGAGCAGTTCTTC.

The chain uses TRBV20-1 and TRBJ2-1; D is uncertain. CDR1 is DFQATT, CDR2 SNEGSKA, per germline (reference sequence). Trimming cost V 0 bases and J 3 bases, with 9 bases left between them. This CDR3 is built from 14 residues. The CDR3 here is CSARDLKGYNEQFF. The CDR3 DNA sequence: TGCAGTGCTAGAGATCTCAAGGGCTACAATGAGCAGTTCTTC.